These 3 T cell receptor beta chains share one sample of origin, sequenced in a study of T-cell memory formation after mild COVID-19. TCRdb re-called the 5' RACE reads through MiXCR, storing one row per CDR3 protein. The sample has about 500,000 distinct CDR3 sequences, about a fifth seen once; the top ten hold around 12%. Material for sequencing was PBMCs or a T cell subset sorted from them (not recorded which). The receptor source for this set is an adult woman who had mild COVID-19 (a few samples of this study predate the infection). Cell type and time point are not known.

This clonotype showed up many times. This chain links TRBV18 with TRBJ2-7, with 7 bases that match TRBD2. V lost 8 bases, J lost 2 bases, and 6 bases stayed unmatched. The CDR3 consists of 13 residues. The germline gives CDR1 KGHSH, CDR2 LQKENI. The CDR3: CASSPGGTYEQYF. Written as DNA, the CDR3 is TGTGCCAGCAGCCCGGGAGGAACCTACGAGCAGTACTTC.

This rearrangement joins TRBV14 to TRBJ1-6; a weak D match, TRBD1 (6 bases). Germline V lookup: CDR1 SGHDN, CDR2 FVKESK. The V end was cut by 4 bases, the J end by 5 bases, with 12 bases between. This CDR3 has 15 amino acids. CDR3 in amino acids: CASSPGRTDNSPLHF. CDR3 sequence (DNA): TGTGCCAGCAGCCCCGGGAGGACAGATAATTCACCCCTCCACTTT.

This chain joins TRBV12-3 or TRBV12-4 and TRBJ2-7, with D possibly matching TRBD1 (6 bases). This CDR3 region has 14 residues. Deletions cut 6 bases from V and 2 bases from J, with 14 bases between. The CDR3, as DNA: TGTGCCAGCAGGATGACAGGCAGCACCTACGAGCAGTACTTC. Residues: CASRMTGSTYEQYF.